This T cell receptor beta chain was found in a study of CD8+ T cells in alopecia areata (dated by TCRdb to 2016 to 2018). Background on the whole study: Treated patients were enrolled in an open-label pilot trial of oral tofacitinib, 5 to 10 mg twice daily, for moderate-to-severe alopecia areata. Tofacitinib was administered for 6 to 18 months, and 6 months of follow-up off drug were then conducted to assess delayed response and recurrence. To study T cell clonal expansion in alopecia areata, the researchers applied high-throughput TCRbeta sequencing to both the C3H/HeJ mouse model and human patients. Scalp tissue and sorted CD4+ and CD8+ peripheral blood T cells from patchy and totalis/universalis alopecia areata patients and from healthy controls were covered by human TCRbeta sequencing. Tofacitinib-treated patients had biopsies at baseline and at 4 and 24 weeks of treatment, with a later scalp biopsy in several patients. Scalp clonality was compared among normal scalp (n=4), patchy alopecia areata scalp (n=8), and alopecia totalis/universalis scalp (n=8). The RNA source kit depended on sample type: the PAXgene miRNA kit for fixed scalp, the miRNeasy kit for PBMCs, and the RNeasy kit for mouse skin. Amplification of TCRbeta CDR3 regions was done by immunoSEQ multiplex PCR using 35 Vbeta forward primers and 13 Jbeta reverse primers.

Library creation used the immunoSEQ multiplex PCR assay. For TCR sequencing, RNA was extracted from every sample and reverse transcribed into cDNA to serve as template. SuperScript III was used for first-strand cDNA synthesis, primed with a 2:1 mix of oligo-dT and random hexamers. A synthetic immune receptor repertoire was used to gauge amplification bias, and whatever bias remained was removed computationally. Processing in the source paper ran as follows. After raw reads were preprocessed to remove errors, the CDR3 was defined following IMGT conventions as running from the conserved cysteine to phenylalanine. Clonality was calculated as 1 minus Shannon entropy normalized by log2 of the number of productive unique TCRs. Whether each scalp clone was CD4 or CD8 was inferred by checking scalp TCRbeta sequences against the CD4 and CD8 repertoires from sorted blood. Held by TCRdb, this immuneACCESS table contains in-frame sequences only and omits some clones. Under half of the omission traces to an unresolved V gene where checked; the cause of the rest is unknown. The V and J calls and clone size are taken from that table; D and trimming were inferred from the DNA. The sample table records over 95,000 clones; about 40% of these occur just once. The ten top clones hold 1% to 1.5% of the sample.

Lesional scalp punch biopsies and peripheral blood were collected from alopecia areata patients. After PBMCs were isolated by density centrifugation and stained for CD3, CD4 and CD8, a FACSAria was used to sort CD4+ and CD8+ T cells. What the research found in general, with its limitations: Unlike mouse skin, which is dominated by gammadelta T cells, normal human skin has resident alphabeta T cells that are also sequenced, and this complicates analysis of the scalp TCR repertoire. Lesional scalp, especially in alopecia totalis/universalis, showed higher clonality and more expanded CD8+ clones than normal scalp, suggesting antigenic drive. Shared TCR sequences between patients were less evident than in mice, which may be partly attributable to HLA diversity in the patient population.

Points on this clone: Its recognized antigen is unknown. No much larger clonotype is one base removed from it; base qualities were not supplied.

This sequence originates from a human donor with alopecia areata. The source material was CD4+ T cells sorted from blood.

The CDR3 region has the sequence CASRLTGAHDYGYTF. The nucleotides are TGTGCCAGCAGGTTAACAGGGGCCCATGACTATGGCTACACCTTC. Rearrangement joined TRBV5-6 to TRBJ1-2, with 7 bases in between that match TRBD1. The CDR3 spans 15 residues, from the cysteine through the phenylalanine. CDR3 DNA only is kept here, 45 bases in frame from base 1. The germline V gene encodes CDR1 SGHDT and CDR2 YYEEEE. V lost 5 bases and J lost 3 bases, and the count of bases not matched to a germline gene is 10.